This is a list of T cell receptor beta chains from one sample in a study of T-cell reconstitution after alpha-beta-depleted transplantation in children. One entry per CDR3 protein results from TCRdb running MiXCR on the PCR reads. Counted here are 490,000 or so distinct CDR3 sequences, under 15% occurring once; the ten biggest clones make up around 5.6%. Here the sequenced sample was PBMCs from the stem cell graft donor, taken from the stem cell graft. All receptors come from a human donor who donated a stem cell graft to a child with combined immunodeficiency. CDR3s leave out the opening cysteine and the closing phenylalanine or tryptophan. Fields, in order: J gene, V gene, CDR3 protein.

J gene: TRBJ2-5
V gene: TRBV24-1
CDR3 protein: ATSALGGSDETQY

J gene: TRBJ2-3
V gene: TRBV5-4
CDR3 protein: ASSLSKGQGTDTQY

J gene: TRBJ2-5
V gene: TRBV5-1
CDR3 protein: ASSLDRSRQLETQY

J gene: TRBJ2-3
V gene: TRBV7-8
CDR3 protein: ASSRTGSFSTDTQY

J gene: TRBJ2-3
V gene: TRBV6-1
CDR3 protein: ASRAHEGGRDDTQY

J gene: TRBJ2-7
V gene: TRBV7-2
CDR3 protein: ASSDSNYEQY

J gene: TRBJ2-7
V gene: TRBV2
CDR3 protein: ASLSPPTSGRAIHEQY

J gene: TRBJ2-7
V gene: TRBV12-3/TRBV12-4
CDR3 protein: ASSIHTSSYEQY

J gene: TRBJ2-1
V gene: TRBV28
CDR3 protein: ASSQGGMGNEQF

J gene: TRBJ2-1
V gene: TRBV12-3/TRBV12-4
CDR3 protein: ASSFKDYNEQF

J gene: TRBJ2-7
V gene: TRBV12-3/TRBV12-4
CDR3 protein: ASSPFGQTYEQY

J gene: TRBJ2-7
V gene: TRBV7-9
CDR3 protein: ASSPYSGTSGIYEQY

J gene: TRBJ2-2
V gene: TRBV5-6
CDR3 protein: ASSLYRRTTGELF

J gene: TRBJ2-3
V gene: TRBV30
CDR3 protein: AWIRRGDTDTQY

J gene: TRBJ1-5
V gene: TRBV27
CDR3 protein: ASSLSKYVVGPSNQPQH

J gene: TRBJ1-2
V gene: TRBV5-6
CDR3 protein: ASSHGRGRISVNVKEDGYT

J gene: TRBJ2-5
V gene: TRBV12-3/TRBV12-4
CDR3 protein: ASRTGPEGAQY

J gene: TRBJ2-7
V gene: TRBV5-1
CDR3 protein: ASSLDGGVVNEQY

J gene: TRBJ2-1
V gene: TRBV12-3/TRBV12-4
CDR3 protein: ASAAGGRNEQF

J gene: TRBJ2-7
V gene: TRBV5-1
CDR3 protein: ASSFQGGQNEQY

J gene: TRBJ2-1
V gene: TRBV6-2/TRBV6-3
CDR3 protein: ASRAGAYNEQF

J gene: TRBJ2-2
V gene: TRBV12-3/TRBV12-4
CDR3 protein: ASSFTSPVTGELF

J gene: TRBJ2-3
V gene: TRBV5-5
CDR3 protein: ASSKGLAGVPSTDTQY

J gene: TRBJ1-1
V gene: TRBV20-1
CDR3 protein: SARGGAGWTEAF

J gene: TRBJ1-2
V gene: TRBV29-1
CDR3 protein: SGGRTNYGYT

J gene: TRBJ2-3
V gene: TRBV20-1
CDR3 protein: SATPREGTGRFNTQY

J gene: TRBJ2-2
V gene: TRBV15
CDR3 protein: ATSRESTVQLF

J gene: TRBJ2-2
V gene: TRBV27
CDR3 protein: ASSLSRTITGELF

J gene: TRBJ2-5
V gene: TRBV3-1
CDR3 protein: ASSQATGGDRGTQY

J gene: TRBJ2-7
V gene: TRBV19
CDR3 protein: ASREEGGPGQY

J gene: TRBJ2-2
V gene: TRBV5-1
CDR3 protein: ASSFSGESTGELF

J gene: TRBJ1-2
V gene: TRBV4-3
CDR3 protein: ASSQDMRRVGYT

J gene: TRBJ2-3
V gene: TRBV4-3
CDR3 protein: ASSQEGAGSTDTQY

J gene: TRBJ2-1
V gene: TRBV7-9
CDR3 protein: ASSLGQVVEQF

J gene: TRBJ2-3
V gene: TRBV29-1
CDR3 protein: SVPGTITDTQY

J gene: TRBJ2-3
V gene: TRBV15
CDR3 protein: ATSRGLAIDTQY

J gene: TRBJ1-1
V gene: TRBV4-2
CDR3 protein: ASSLPGGQGGTEAF

J gene: TRBJ1-3
V gene: TRBV9
CDR3 protein: ASTNAGGVSGNTIY

J gene: TRBJ2-1
V gene: TRBV29-1
CDR3 protein: SVRSTNEQF

J gene: TRBJ2-5
V gene: TRBV19
CDR3 protein: ASPGTGMKTQY

J gene: TRBJ2-2
V gene: TRBV4-3
CDR3 protein: ASSQDLGGTGELF

J gene: TRBJ1-5
V gene: TRBV12-3/TRBV12-4
CDR3 protein: ASSFPQEPQH

J gene: TRBJ2-2
V gene: TRBV27
CDR3 protein: ASKWETGVDGELF

J gene: TRBJ2-5
V gene: TRBV5-6
CDR3 protein: ASSLTGGVGEETQY

J gene: TRBJ2-5
V gene: TRBV7-2
CDR3 protein: ASSLGGEGIETQY

J gene: TRBJ2-3
V gene: TRBV4-3
CDR3 protein: ASSLTLGASGRADPDTQY

J gene: TRBJ1-1
V gene: TRBV12-3/TRBV12-4
CDR3 protein: ASSLAEGRAF

J gene: TRBJ2-7
V gene: TRBV6-1
CDR3 protein: ASYPGQGAYEQY

J gene: TRBJ2-1
V gene: TRBV5-1
CDR3 protein: ASSLLADFEQF

J gene: TRBJ2-7
V gene: TRBV5-4
CDR3 protein: ASSLGPGTQSSYEQY

J gene: TRBJ2-5
V gene: TRBV3-1
CDR3 protein: ASSQGHRLT

J gene: TRBJ1-1
V gene: TRBV30
CDR3 protein: AWDRGRYTEAF

J gene: TRBJ1-5
V gene: TRBV12-3/TRBV12-4
CDR3 protein: ASSFRARAYRDSNQPQH

J gene: TRBJ2-7
V gene: TRBV6-1
CDR3 protein: ASNAGGSYEQY

J gene: TRBJ2-7
V gene: TRBV12-1
CDR3 protein: ASSWTTGLREQY

J gene: TRBJ2-5
V gene: TRBV7-8
CDR3 protein: ASSPTDGPRTQY

J gene: TRBJ2-7
V gene: TRBV12-3/TRBV12-4
CDR3 protein: ASSPGTRFEQY

J gene: TRBJ2-5
V gene: TRBV7-2
CDR3 protein: ASSFLAGGVGQETQY

J gene: TRBJ2-3
V gene: TRBV12-3/TRBV12-4
CDR3 protein: ASSLGEGTDTQY

J gene: TRBJ2-1
V gene: TRBV5-1
CDR3 protein: ASSLVRDTMF